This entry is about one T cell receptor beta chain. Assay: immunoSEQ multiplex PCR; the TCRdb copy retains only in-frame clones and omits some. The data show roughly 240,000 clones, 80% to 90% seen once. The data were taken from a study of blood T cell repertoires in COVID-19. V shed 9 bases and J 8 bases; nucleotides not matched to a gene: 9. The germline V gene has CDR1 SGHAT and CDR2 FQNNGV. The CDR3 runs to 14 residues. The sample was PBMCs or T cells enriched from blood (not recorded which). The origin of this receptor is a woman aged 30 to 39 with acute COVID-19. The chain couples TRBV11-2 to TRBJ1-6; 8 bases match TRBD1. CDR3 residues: CASTAGTGDSPLHF. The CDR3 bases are TGTGCCAGTACCGCCGGGACAGGAGATTCACCCCTCCACTTT.